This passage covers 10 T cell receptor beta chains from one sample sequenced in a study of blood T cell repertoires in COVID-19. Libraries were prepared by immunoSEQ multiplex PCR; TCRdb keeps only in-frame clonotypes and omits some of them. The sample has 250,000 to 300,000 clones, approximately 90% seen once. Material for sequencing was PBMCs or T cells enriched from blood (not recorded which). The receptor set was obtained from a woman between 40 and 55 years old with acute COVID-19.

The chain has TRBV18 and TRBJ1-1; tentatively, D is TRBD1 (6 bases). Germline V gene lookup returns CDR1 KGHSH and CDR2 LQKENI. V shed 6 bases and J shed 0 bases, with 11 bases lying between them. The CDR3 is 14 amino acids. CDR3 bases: TGTGCCAGCTCCTCGAGGACAGTGAACACTGAAGCTTTCTTT. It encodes CASSSRTVNTEAFF. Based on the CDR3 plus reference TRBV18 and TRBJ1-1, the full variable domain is NAGVMQNPRHLVRRRGQEARLRCSPMKGHSHVYWYRQLPEEGLKFMVYLQKENIIDESGMPKERFSAEFPKEGPSILRIQQVVRGDSAAYFCASSSRTVNTEAFFGQGTRLTVV.

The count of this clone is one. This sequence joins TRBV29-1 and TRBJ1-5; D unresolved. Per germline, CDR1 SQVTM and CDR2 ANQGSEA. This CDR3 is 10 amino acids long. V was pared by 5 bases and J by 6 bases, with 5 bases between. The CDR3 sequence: CSVLSQPQHF. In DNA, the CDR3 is TGCAGCGTTCTATCTCAGCCCCAGCATTTT.

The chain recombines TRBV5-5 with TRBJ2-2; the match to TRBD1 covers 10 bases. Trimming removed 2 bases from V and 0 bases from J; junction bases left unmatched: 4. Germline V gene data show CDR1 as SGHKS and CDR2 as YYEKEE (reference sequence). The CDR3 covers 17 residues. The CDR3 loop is CASSLTGQGANTGELFF. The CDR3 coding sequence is TGTGCCAGCAGCTTAACCGGACAGGGGGCGAACACCGGGGAGCTGTTTTTT.

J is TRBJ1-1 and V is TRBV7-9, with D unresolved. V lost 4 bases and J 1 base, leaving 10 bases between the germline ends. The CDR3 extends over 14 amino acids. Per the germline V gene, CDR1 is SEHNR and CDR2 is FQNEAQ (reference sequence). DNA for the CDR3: TGTGCCAGCAGCTCCCGAGCTAGGAACACTGAAGCTTTCTTT. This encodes CASSSRARNTEAFF.

CDR3: CASGGTGRAGELFF. CDR3 DNA sequence: TGTGCCAGCGGCGGGACAGGACGTGCCGGGGAGCTGTTTTTT. V usage is TRBV6-5 and J usage is TRBJ2-2; 8 positions match TRBD1. Looked up from germline, CDR1 is MNHEY and CDR2 is SVGAGI. J gave up 6 bases and V 8 bases, and 8 bases lay outside the gene matches. CDR3 length equals 14 residues.

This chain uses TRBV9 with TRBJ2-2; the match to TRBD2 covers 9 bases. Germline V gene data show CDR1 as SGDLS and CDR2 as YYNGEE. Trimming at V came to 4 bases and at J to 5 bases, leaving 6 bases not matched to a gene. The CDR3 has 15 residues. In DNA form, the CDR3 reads TGTGCCAGCAGCACGCGGGAGGGCCAAACCGGGGAGCTGTTTTTT. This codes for CASSTREGQTGELFF.

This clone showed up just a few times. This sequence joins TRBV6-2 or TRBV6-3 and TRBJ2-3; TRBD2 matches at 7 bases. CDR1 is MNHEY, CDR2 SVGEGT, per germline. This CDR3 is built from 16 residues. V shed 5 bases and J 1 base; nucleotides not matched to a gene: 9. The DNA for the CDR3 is TGTGCCAGCAGTGCGGGGGTGGGGAGCCGCACAGATACGCAGTATTTT. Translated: CASSAGVGSRTDTQYF.

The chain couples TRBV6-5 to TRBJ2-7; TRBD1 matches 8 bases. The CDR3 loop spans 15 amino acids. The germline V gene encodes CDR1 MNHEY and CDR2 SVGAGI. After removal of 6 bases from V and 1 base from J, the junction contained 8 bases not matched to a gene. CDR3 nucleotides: TGTGCCAGCAGATTTAAGACAGGGGCTTCCTACGAGCAGTACTTC. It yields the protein CASRFKTGASYEQYF.

DNA of the CDR3: TGCAGTGCTAGTCACACAGGGGACTCAGGCAATCAGCCCCAGCATTTT. The encoded protein is CSASHTGDSGNQPQHF. The genes are TRBV20-1 and TRBJ1-5; TRBD1 matches at 7 bases. The length of the CDR3 is 16 residues. Looked up from germline, CDR1 is DFQATT and CDR2 is SNEGSKA (reference sequence). With V trimmed by 3 bases and J by 2 bases, 10 bases remained unmatched.

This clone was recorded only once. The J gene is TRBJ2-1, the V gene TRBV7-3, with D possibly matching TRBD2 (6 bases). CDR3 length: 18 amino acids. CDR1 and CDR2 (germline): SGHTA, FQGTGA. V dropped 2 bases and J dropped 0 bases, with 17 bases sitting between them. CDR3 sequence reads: CASSLDRTGVSSYNEQFF. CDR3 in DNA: TGTGCCAGCAGCTTAGATAGGACGGGGGTTAGCTCCTACAATGAGCAGTTCTTC. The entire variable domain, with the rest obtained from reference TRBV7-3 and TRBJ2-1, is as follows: GAGVSQTPSNKVTEKGKYVELRCDPISGHTALYWYRQSLGQGPEFLIYFQGTGAADDSGLPNDRFFAVRPEGSVSTLKIQRTERGDSAVYLCASSLDRTGVSSYNEQFFGPGTRLTVL.